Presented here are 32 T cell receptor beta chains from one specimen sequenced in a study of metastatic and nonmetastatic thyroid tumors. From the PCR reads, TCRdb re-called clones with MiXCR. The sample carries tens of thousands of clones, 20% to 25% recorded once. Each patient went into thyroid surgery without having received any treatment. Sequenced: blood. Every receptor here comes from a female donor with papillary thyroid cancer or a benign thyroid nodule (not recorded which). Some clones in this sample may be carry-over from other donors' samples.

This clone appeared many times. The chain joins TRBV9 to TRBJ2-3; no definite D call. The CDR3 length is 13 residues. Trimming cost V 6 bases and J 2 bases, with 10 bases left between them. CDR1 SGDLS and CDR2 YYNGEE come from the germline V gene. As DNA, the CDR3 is TGTGCCAGCAACAGTCCCCCCACAGATACGCAGTATTTT. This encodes CASNSPPTDTQYF.

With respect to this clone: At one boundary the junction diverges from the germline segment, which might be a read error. CDR3 DNA sequence: TGCGCCAGCATCCCAGACCGGACAGCGAACACCTGGGAGCTGTTTTTT. Encoded protein: CASIPDRTANTWELFF. The chain joins TRBV5-1 to TRBJ2-2, with D maybe TRBD1 (6 bases). The CDR3 has 16 amino acids. Germline lookup yields CDR1 SGHRS and CDR2 YFSETQ.

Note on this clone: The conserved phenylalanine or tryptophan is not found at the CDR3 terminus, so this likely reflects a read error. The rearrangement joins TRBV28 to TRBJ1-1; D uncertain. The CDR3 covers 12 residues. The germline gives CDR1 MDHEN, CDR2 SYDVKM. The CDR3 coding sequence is TGTGCCAGCACGACGGCGAACAATGAAGCTTTCTTA. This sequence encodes CASTTANNEAFL.

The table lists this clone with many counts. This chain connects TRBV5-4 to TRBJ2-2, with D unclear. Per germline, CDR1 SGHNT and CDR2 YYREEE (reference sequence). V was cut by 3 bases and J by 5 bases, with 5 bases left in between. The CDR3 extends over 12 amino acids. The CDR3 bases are TGTGCCAGCAGCTGGCGTACCGGGGAGCTGTTTTTT. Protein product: CASSWRTGELFF. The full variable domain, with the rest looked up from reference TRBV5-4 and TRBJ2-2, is ETGVTQSPTHLIKTRGQQVTLRCSSQSGHNTVSWYQQALGQGPQFIFQYYREEENGRGNFPPRFSGLQFPNYSSELNVNALELDDSALYLCASSWRTGELFFGEGSRLTVL.

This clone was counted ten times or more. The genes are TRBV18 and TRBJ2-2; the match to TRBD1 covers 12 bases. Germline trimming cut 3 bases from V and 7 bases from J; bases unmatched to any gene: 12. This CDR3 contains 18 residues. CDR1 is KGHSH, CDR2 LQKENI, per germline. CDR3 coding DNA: TGTGCCAGCTCACCCGTCCAGATGGGACAGGGGGCAGTCGGGGAGCTGTTTTTT. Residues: CASSPVQMGQGAVGELFF.

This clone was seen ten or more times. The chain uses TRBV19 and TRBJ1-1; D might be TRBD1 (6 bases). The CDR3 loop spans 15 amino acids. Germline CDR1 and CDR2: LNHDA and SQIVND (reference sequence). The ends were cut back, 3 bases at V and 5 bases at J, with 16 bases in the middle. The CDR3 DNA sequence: TGTGCCAGTAGTATTTTGCAGGGGATGACGACTGAAGCTTTCTTT. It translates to CASSILQGMTTEAFF.

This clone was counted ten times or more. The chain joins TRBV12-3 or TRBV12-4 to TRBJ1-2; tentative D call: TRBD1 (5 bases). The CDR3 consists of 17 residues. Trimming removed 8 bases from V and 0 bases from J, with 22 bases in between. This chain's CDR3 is CASSIGDVRPSNYGYTF. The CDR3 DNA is TGTGCCAGCTCAATTGGGGACGTAAGACCCTCTAACTATGGCTACACCTTC.

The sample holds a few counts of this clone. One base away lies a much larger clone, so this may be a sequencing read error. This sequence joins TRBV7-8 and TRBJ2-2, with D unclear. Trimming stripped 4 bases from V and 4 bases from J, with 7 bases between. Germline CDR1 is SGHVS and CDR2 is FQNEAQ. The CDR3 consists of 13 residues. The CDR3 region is CASSSSGTGELFF. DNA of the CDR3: TGTGCCAGCAGCTCATCGGGCACCGGGGAGCTGTTTTTT.

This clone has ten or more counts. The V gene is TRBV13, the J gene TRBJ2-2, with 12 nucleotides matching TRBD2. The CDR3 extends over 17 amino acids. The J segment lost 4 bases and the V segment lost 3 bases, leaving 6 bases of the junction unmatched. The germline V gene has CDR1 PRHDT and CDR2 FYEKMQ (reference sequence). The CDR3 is CASSFLLAGGTTGELFF. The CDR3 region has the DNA TGTGCCAGCAGCTTCCTTCTAGCGGGAGGGACCACCGGGGAGCTGTTTTTT.

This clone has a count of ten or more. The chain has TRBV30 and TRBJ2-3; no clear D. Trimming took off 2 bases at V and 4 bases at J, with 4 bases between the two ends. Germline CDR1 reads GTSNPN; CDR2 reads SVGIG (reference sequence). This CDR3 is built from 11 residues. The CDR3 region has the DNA TGTGCCTGGAGTTTACCAGATACGCAGTATTTT. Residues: CAWSLPDTQYF. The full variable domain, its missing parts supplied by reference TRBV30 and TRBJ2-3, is SQTIHQWPATLVQPVGSPLSLECTVEGTSNPNLYWYRQAAGRGLQLLFYSVGIGQISSEVPQNLSASRPQDRQFILSSKKLLLSDSGFYLCAWSLPDTQYFGPGTRLTVL.

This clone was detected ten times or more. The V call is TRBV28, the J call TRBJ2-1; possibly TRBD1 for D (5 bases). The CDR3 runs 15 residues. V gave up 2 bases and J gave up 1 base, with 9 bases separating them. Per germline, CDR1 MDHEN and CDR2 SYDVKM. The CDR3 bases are TGTGCCAGCAGTTTAGGGGCGAGATCCTACAATGAGCAGTTCTTC. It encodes CASSLGARSYNEQFF.

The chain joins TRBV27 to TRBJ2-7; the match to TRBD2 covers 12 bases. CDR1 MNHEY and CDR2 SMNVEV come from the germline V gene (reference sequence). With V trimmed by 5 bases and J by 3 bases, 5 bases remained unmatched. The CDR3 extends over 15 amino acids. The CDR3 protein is CASSPRLAGVYEQYF. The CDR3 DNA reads TGTGCCAGCAGTCCCCGACTAGCGGGAGTCTACGAGCAGTACTTC.

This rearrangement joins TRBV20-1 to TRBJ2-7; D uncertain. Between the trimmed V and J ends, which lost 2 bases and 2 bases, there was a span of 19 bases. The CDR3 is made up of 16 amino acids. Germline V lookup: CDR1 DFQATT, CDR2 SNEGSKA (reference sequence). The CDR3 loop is CSARFSIAVATYEQYF. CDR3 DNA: TGCAGTGCTAGATTCTCTATTGCGGTAGCCACCTACGAGCAGTACTTC.

This CDR3 is CASSIQTGGRYEQYF. Written as DNA, the CDR3 is TGTGCCAGTAGTATCCAGACAGGGGGTAGATACGAGCAGTACTTC. The rearrangement joins TRBV19 to TRBJ2-7; 9 bases line up with TRBD1. The CDR3 loop spans 15 amino acids. CDR1 is LNHDA, CDR2 SQIVND, per germline (reference sequence). Trimming at V came to 3 bases and at J to 4 bases, leaving 7 bases not matched to a gene.

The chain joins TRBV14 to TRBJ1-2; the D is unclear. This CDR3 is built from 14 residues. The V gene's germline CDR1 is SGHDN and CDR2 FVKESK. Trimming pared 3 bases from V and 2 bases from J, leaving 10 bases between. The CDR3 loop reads CASSHTRFNYGYTF. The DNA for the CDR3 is TGTGCCAGCAGCCATACTAGGTTCAACTATGGCTACACCTTC.

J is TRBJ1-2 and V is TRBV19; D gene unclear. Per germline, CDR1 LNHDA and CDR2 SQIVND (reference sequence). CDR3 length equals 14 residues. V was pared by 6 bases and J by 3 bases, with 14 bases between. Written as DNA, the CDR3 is TGTGCCAGTAGAGCCACGGCGTTCGACTATGGCTACACCTTC. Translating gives CASRATAFDYGYTF.

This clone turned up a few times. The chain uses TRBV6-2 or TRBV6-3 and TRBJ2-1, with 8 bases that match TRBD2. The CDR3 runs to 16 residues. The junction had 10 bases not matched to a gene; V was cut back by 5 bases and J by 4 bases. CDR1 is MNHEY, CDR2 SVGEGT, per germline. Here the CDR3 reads CASSPSILAVYNEQFF. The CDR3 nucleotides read TGTGCCAGCAGTCCGAGTATACTAGCGGTGTACAATGAGCAGTTCTTC.

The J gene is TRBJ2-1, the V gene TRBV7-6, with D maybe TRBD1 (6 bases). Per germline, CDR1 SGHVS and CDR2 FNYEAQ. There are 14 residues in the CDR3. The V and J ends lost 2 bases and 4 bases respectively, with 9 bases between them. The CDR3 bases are TGTGCCAGCAGCTTACTGGACAGTTACAATGAGCAGTTCTTC. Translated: CASSLLDSYNEQFF.

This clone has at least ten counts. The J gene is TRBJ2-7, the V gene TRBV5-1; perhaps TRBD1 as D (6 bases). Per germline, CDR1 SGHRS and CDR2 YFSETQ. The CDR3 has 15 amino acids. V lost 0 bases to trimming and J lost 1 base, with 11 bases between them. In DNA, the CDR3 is TGCGCCAGCAGCTTGGAGGGGACACCTTCCTACGAGCAGTACTTC. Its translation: CASSLEGTPSYEQYF.

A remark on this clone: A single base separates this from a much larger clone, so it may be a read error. CDR3 bases: TGTGCCAGCATCCCCGGGACAGCTAACTATGGCTACACCTTC. Translation: CASIPGTANYGYTF. The chain couples TRBV6-1 to TRBJ1-2; 7 positions match TRBD1. Per germline, CDR1 MNHNS and CDR2 SASEGT. The CDR3 runs to 14 residues. V lost 7 bases, J lost 0 bases, and 5 bases stayed unmatched.

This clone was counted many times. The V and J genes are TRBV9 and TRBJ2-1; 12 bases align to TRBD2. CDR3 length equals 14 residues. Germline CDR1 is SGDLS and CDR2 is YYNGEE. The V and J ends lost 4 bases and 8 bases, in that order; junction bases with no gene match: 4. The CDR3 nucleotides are TGTGCCAGCAGCCCTGGACTAGCGGGATATGAGCAGTTCTTC. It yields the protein CASSPGLAGYEQFF.

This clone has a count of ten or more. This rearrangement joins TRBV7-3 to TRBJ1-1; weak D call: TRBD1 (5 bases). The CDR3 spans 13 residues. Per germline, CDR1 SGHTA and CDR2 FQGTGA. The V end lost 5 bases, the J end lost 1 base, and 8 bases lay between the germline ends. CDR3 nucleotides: TGTGCCAGCAGCGAGACAGCGAACACTGAAGCTTTCTTT. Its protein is CASSETANTEAFF.

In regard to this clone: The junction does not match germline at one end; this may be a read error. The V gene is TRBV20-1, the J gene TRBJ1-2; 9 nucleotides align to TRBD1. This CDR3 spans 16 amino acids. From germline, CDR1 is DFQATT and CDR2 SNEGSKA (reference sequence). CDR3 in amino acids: CSAHLDRGARNYVYTF. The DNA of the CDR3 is TGCAGTGCGCACCTGGACAGGGGCGCTCGGAACTATGTCTACACCTTC.

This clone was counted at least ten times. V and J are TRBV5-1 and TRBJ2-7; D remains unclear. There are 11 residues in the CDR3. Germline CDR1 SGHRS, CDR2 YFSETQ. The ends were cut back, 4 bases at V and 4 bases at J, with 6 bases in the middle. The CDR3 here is CASSGAYEQYF. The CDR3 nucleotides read TGCGCCAGCAGCGGTGCTTACGAGCAGTACTTC.

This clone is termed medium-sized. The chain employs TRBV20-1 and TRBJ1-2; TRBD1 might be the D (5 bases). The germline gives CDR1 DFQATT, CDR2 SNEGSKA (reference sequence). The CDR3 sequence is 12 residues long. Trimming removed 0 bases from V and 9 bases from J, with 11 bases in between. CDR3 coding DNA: TGCAGTGCTAGAGATTGGGACGAGAGCTACACCTTC. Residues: CSARDWDESYTF.

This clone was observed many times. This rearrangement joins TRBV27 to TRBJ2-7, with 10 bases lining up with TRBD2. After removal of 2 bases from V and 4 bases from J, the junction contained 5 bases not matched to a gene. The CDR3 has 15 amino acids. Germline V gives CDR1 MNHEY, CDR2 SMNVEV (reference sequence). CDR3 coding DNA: TGTGCCAGCAGTTTACAAGCGGGAGGGCCGTACGAGCAGTACTTC. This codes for CASSLQAGGPYEQYF.

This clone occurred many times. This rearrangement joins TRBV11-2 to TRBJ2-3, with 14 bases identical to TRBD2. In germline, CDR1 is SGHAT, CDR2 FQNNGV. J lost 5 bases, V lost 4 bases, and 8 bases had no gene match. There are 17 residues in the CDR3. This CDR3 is CASSSRLAGGRIDTQYF. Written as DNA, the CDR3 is TGTGCCAGCAGCTCTAGACTAGCGGGAGGGCGGATAGATACGCAGTATTTT.

The CDR3 nucleotides are TGCGCCAGCTGCACCGGACAGACCACCGGGGAGCTGTTTTTT. Protein sequence: CASCTGQTTGELFF. The chain couples TRBV5-1 to TRBJ2-2, with D possibly matching TRBD1 (6 bases). The CDR3 loop spans 14 amino acids. V shed 7 bases and J shed 4 bases, with 14 bases lying between them. The germline V gene has CDR1 SGHRS and CDR2 YFSETQ.

The CDR3 here is CASSFVGFQGSTFYNEQFF. In DNA form, the CDR3 reads TGTGCCAGCAGCTTTGTAGGATTCCAAGGGTCCACTTTCTACAATGAGCAGTTCTTC. V gene TRBV7-2 combines with J gene TRBJ2-1, with D uncertain. This CDR3 is built from 19 residues. The V end lost 3 bases, the J end lost 3 bases, and 24 bases lay between the germline ends. From germline, CDR1 is SGHTA and CDR2 FQGNSA.

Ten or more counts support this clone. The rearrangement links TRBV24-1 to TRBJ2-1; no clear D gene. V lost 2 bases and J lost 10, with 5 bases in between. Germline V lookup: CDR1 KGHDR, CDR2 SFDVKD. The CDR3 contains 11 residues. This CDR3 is CATSDYREQFF. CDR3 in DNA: TGTGCCACCAGTGATTATCGGGAGCAGTTCTTC.

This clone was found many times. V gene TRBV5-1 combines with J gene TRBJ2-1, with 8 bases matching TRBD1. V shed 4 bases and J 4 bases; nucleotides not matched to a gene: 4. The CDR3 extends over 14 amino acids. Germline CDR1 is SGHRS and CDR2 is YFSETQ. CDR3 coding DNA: TGCGCCAGCAGCGCGGGACAGGAGTACAATGAGCAGTTCTTC. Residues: CASSAGQEYNEQFF.

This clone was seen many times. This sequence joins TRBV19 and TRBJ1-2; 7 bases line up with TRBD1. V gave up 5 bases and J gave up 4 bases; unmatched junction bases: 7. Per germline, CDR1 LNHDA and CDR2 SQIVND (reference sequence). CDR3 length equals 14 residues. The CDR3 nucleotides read TGTGCCAGTAGTGAGACAGGGTGGACCTATGGCTACACCTTC. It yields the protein CASSETGWTYGYTF.